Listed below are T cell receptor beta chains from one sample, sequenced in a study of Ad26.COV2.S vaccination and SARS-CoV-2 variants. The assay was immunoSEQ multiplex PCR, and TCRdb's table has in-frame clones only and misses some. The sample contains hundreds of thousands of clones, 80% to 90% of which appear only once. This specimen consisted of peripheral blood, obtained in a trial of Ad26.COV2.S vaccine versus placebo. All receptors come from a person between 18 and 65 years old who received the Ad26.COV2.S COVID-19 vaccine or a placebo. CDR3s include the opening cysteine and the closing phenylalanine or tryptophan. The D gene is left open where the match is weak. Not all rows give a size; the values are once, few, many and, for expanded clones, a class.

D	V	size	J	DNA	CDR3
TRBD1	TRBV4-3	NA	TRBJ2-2	TGCGCCAGCAGCCAAGAGGCGACAGGGGGGCGAGCCGGGGAGCTGTTTTTT	CASSQEATGGRAGELFF
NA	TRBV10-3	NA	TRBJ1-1	TGTGCCATCAGTGAGTCCGGCGGCTGGGGCACTGAAGCTTTCTTT	CAISESGGWGTEAFF
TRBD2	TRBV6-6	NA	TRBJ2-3	TGTGCCAGCCGAACTCCTGGGCGGGGGGGCACAGATACGCAGTATTTT	CASRTPGRGGTDTQYF
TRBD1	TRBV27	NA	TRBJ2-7	TGTGCCAGCAGTCCGAACTCCGGGACAGGGCCCCACGAGCAGTACTTC	CASSPNSGTGPHEQYF
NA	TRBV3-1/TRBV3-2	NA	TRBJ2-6	TGTGCCAGCAGCCAAGAATTTGCAGGGAGGGGGTCTGGGGCCAACGTCCTGACTTTC	CASSQEFAGRGSGANVLTF
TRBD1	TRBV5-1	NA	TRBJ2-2	TGCGCCAGCAGCTTGGTACAGGGGAAGCCCGGGGAGCTGTTTTTT	CASSLVQGKPGELFF
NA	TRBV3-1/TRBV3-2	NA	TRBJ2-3	TGTGCCAGCAGCCAAGATTGGGGGACGCCTAGCACAGATACGCAGTATTTT	CASSQDWGTPSTDTQYF
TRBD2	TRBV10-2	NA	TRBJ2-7	TGCGCCAGCAGTGAGCCCAGCGGGAGGGCTTACGAGCAGTACTTC	CASSEPSGRAYEQYF
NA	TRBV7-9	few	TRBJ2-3	TGTGCCAGCAGCCTTGGGTCTGTTGATGGGCAGTATTTT	CASSLGSVDGQYF
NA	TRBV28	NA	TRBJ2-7	TGTGCCAGCAGTCTTCACCCCATCTACGAGCAGTACTTC	CASSLHPIYEQYF
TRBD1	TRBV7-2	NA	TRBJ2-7	TGTGCCAGCAGCCCCACCGGGACAGGGCCCTACGAGCAGTACTTC	CASSPTGTGPYEQYF